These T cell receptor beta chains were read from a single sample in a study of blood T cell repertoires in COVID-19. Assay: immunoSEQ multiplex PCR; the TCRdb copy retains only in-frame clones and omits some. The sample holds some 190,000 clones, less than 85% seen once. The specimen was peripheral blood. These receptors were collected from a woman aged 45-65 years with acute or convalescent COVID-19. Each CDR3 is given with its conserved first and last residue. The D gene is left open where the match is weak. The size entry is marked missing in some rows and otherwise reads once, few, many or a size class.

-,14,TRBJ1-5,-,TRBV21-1,TGTGCCTCCCTTGTCCCAGGGAGCAATCAGCCCCAGCATTTT,CASLVPGSNQPQHF
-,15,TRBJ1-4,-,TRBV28,TGTGCCAGCAGTTTAGGTTACAGTAGTAATGAAAAACTGTTTTTT,CASSLGYSSNEKLFF
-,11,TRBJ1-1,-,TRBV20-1,TGCACCTTAGAGGGTAACACTGAAGCTTTCTTT,CTLEGNTEAFF
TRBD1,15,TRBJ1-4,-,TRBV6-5,TGTGCCAGCAGCGCTTACAGGGGGATCGGGGAAAAACTGTTTTTT,CASSAYRGIGEKLFF
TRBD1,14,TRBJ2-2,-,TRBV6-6,TGTGCCAGCAGTCGACAGGGGGCTGGCGGGGAGCTGTTTTTT,CASSRQGAGGELFF
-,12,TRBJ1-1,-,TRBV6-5,TGTGCCAGCAGTAAGGGGAGGAGAGAAGCTTTCTTT,CASSKGRREAFF
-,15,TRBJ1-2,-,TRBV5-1,TGCGCCAGCACCCGGTTAGCAGGGAGGGTCGGAGGCTACACCTTC,CASTRLAGRVGGYTF
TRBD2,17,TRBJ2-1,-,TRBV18,TGTGCCAGCTCACTGACTAGCGGGAGTAATGTAGTTCATGAGCAGTTCTTC,CASSLTSGSNVVHEQFF
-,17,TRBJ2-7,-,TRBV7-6,TGTGCCAGCAGCTTGGACTCACCGAACCCAAATAGTCGGGAGCAGTACTTC,CASSLDSPNPNSREQYF
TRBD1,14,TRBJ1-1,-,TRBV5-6,TGTGCCAGCAGCAAACTACAGGGGCTCACTGAAGCTTTCTTT,CASSKLQGLTEAFF
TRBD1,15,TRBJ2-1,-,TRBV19,TGTGCCAGTAGTATAGTTGGACAGGGGGCGAATGAGCAGTTCTTC,CASSIVGQGANEQFF
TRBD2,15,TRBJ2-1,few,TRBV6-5,TGTGCCACCAGCGGTAGGCGGGGGTCTAACAATGAGCAGTTCTTC,CATSGRRGSNNEQFF
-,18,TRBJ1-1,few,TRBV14,TGTGCCAGCAGCCAAGATCGGGGTGGGGTAGGGATGAACACTGAAGCTTTCTTT,CASSQDRGGVGMNTEAFF
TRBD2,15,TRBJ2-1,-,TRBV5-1,TGCGCCAGCAGCCAAAGCGGGAGCCGGTCCAATGAGCAGTTCTTC,CASSQSGSRSNEQFF
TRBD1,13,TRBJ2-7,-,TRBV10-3,TGTGCCATCAGTCCGACAGGGGGCCATGAGCAGTACTTC,CAISPTGGHEQYF
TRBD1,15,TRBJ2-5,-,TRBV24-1,TGTGCCACCAGTGAAGAAGACAGGGGGAGAGAGACCCAGTACTTC,CATSEEDRGRETQYF
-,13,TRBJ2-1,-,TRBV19,TGTGCCAGTAGGCCCAGTCCTCTCAATGAGCAGTTCTTC,CASRPSPLNEQFF
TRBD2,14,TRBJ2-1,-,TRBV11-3,TGTGCCAGCAGCAGACGCGGGGGAGTCAATGAGCAGTTCTTC,CASSRRGGVNEQFF
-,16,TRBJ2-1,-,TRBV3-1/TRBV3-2,TGTGCCAGCAGCCAAGCTAGCCCCAGCTCCTACAATGAGCAGTTCTTC,CASSQASPSSYNEQFF
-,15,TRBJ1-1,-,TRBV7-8,TGTGCCAGCAGCTCCAAAGCAGGGTTGAACACTGAAGCTTTCTTT,CASSSKAGLNTEAFF
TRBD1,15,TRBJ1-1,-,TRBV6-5,TGTGCCAGCAGCGACGACAGGGGGCGCGTCACTGAAGCTTTCTTT,CASSDDRGRVTEAFF
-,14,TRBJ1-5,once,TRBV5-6,TGTGCCAGCAGCTTAGGCAGGGTCAATCAGCCCCAGCATTTT,CASSLGRVNQPQHF
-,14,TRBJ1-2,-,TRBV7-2,TGTGCCAGCAGCTGGGGGTCACGGAGGGATGGCTACACCTTC,CASSWGSRRDGYTF
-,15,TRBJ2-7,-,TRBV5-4,TGTGCCAGCAGCTTCGGTGCGCTACTCTCCTACGAGCAGTACTTC,CASSFGALLSYEQYF
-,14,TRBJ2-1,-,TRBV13,TGTGCCAGCAGGGGGGGAGCCTCCTACAATGAGCAGTTCTTC,CASRGGASYNEQFF
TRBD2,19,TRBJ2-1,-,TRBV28,TGTGCCAGCAGTTTCGCCTCCGCCAGCGGGGGCAGATCCTACAATGAGCAGTTCTTC,CASSFASASGGRSYNEQFF
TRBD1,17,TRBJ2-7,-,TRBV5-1,TGCGCCAGCAGCTTGGCCGTACAAGGACAGGGAGGAAGCGAGCAGTACTTC,CASSLAVQGQGGSEQYF
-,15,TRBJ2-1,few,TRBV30,TGTGCCTGGAGTGTTTACGCGGGGGCCTTCAATGAGCAGTTCTTC,CAWSVYAGAFNEQFF
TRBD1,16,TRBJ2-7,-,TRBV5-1,TGCGCCAGCAGCCCGGGGGAGACAGGGGACACCTACGAGCAGTACTTC,CASSPGETGDTYEQYF
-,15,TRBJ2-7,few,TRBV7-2,TGTGCCAGCAGCTTATTCCAGCAGGAGGCCTACGAGCAGTACTTC,CASSLFQQEAYEQYF
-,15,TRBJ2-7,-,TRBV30,TGTGCCTGGAGTGCCGATAGCTCACATACCTACGAGCAGTACTTC,CAWSADSSHTYEQYF
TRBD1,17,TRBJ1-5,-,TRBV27,TGTGCCAGCAGTCCCCTACCCGGACAGGCTTACAATCAGCCCCAGCATTTT,CASSPLPGQAYNQPQHF
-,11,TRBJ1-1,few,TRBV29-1,TGCAGCGTTGAAGGACAGATAACGGCTTTCTTT,CSVEGQITAFF
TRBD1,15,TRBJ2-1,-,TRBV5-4,TGTGCCAGCAGCGGAGACAGGGGGTCCTACAATGAGCAGTTCTTC,CASSGDRGSYNEQFF
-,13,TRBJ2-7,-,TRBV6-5,TGTGCCAGCATAGAGACTACCCCCTACGAGCAGTACTTC,CASIETTPYEQYF
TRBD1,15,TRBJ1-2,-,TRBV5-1,TGCGCCAGCAGCCCACAGGGGGCGGTCGACTATGGCTACACCTTC,CASSPQGAVDYGYTF
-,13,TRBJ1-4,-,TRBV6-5,TGTGCCAGCAGCTCCCATGGGGGGGAAAAACTGTTTTTT,CASSSHGGEKLFF
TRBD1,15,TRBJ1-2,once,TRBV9,TGTGCCAGCAGCGTAGGGGACAGAATTCTCTATGGCTACACCTTC,CASSVGDRILYGYTF
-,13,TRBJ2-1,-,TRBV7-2,TGTGCCAGCAGCTTCTACGAGAAGAATGAGCAGTTCTTC,CASSFYEKNEQFF
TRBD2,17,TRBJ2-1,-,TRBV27,TGTGCCAGCAGTTTAGAGGGGACTAGCGGGAGACCCCATGAGCAGTTCTTC,CASSLEGTSGRPHEQFF
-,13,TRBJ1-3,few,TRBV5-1,TGCGCCAGCAGAGAGGGTTCTGGAAACACCATATATTTT,CASREGSGNTIYF
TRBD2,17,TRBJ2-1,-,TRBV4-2,TGTGCCAGCAGCCTTTCTACTAGCGGGGGGGCCGACAATGAGCAGTTCTTC,CASSLSTSGGADNEQFF
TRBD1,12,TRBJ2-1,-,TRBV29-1,TGCAGCGGAACAGGGGGCCGCAATGAGCAGTTCTTC,CSGTGGRNEQFF
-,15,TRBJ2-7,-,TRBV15,TGTGCCACCAGCAGAGCTGGCCAGGGGACATACGAGCAGTACTTC,CATSRAGQGTYEQYF
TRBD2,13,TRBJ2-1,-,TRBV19,TGTGCCAGTAGACTAGCGGGGGGCGGTGAGCAGTTCTTC,CASRLAGGGEQFF
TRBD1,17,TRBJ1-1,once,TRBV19,TGTGCCAGTAGTATAGGCAGGGGGCCGAGAGTGAACACTGAAGCTTTCTTT,CASSIGRGPRVNTEAFF
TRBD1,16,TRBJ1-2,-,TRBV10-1,TGCGCCAGCAGTAGGTTCGGACAGGGGCCTAACTATGGCTACACCTTC,CASSRFGQGPNYGYTF
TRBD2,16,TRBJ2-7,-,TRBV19,TGTGCCAGTAGTATGAGTGGGACTAGCGGATCCTACGAGCAGTACTTC,CASSMSGTSGSYEQYF
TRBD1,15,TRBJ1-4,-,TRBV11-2,TGTGCCAGCAGCTTTCAGGGGGCAGCTAATGAAAAACTGTTTTTT,CASSFQGAANEKLFF
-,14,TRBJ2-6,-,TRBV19,TGTGCCACCCAGATGTACTCTGGGGCCAACGTCCTGACTTTC,CATQMYSGANVLTF
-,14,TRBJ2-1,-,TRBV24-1,TGTGCCACCAGTGATGAGACAGATTACAATGAGCAGTTCTTC,CATSDETDYNEQFF
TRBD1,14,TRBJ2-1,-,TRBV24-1,TGTGCCACGAGGGACAGGGAAGTTTACAATGAGCAGTTCTTC,CATRDREVYNEQFF
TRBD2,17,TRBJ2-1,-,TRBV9,TGTGCCAGCAGCGTAGATAGTAGCGGGGGGTTCTACAATGAGCAGTTCTTC,CASSVDSSGGFYNEQFF
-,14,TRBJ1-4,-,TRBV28,TGTGCCAGCAGCCTGGGCCTTGGGTATAATCGTAGGTTTTTT,CASSLGLGYNRRFF
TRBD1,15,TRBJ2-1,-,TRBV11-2,TGTGCCAGCAGCTTAGAACAGGGGGCTGGGAATGAGCAGTTCTTC,CASSLEQGAGNEQFF
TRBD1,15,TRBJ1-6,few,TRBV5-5,TGTGCCAGCAGCCTGACAGGGGAATATAATTCACCCCTCCACTTT,CASSLTGEYNSPLHF
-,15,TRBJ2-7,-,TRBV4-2,TGTGCCAGCAGCCAAGATCAAGTCGGCTCCTACGAGCAGTACTTC,CASSQDQVGSYEQYF
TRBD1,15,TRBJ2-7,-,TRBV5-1,TGCGCCAGCAGCTTGCTGACAGGGGACCGGGGGGAGCAGTACTTC,CASSLLTGDRGEQYF
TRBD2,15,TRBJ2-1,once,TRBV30,TGTGCCTGGGCCGGGACTAGCGGGAGGGTCGATGAGCAGTTCTTC,CAWAGTSGRVDEQFF